This TCR beta chain was obtained from a study of T cells in Graves' hyperthyroidism and ophthalmopathy. This clonotype appeared many times. Per germline, CDR1 SNHLY and CDR2 FYNNEI. V lost 10 bases, J lost 2 bases, and 12 bases lay in between. This CDR3 is built from 13 residues. Orbital computed tomography and thyroid ultrasound, together with serum TRAb and thyroxine and clinical symptoms, were used for diagnoses. The TCR beta CDR3 regions underwent amplification using RNA transcripts as the source. A set of HTBI primers served as the primers for a first-round RT-PCR of the TCR CDR3. TCRdb re-derived calls from the multiplex PCR reads in MiXCR, one entry per CDR3 protein. The sample consists of about 210,000 distinct CDR3 sequences, roughly 15% of them appearing once.

The sequenced sample consisted of blood. The origin of this receptor is a man in his forties or fifties with Graves' hyperthyroidism. The chain uses TRBV2 and TRBJ2-1; D is uncertain. The CDR3 region is CATHLSPYNEQFF. Here the CDR3 DNA reads TGTGCCACCCATCTGAGCCCCTACAATGAGCAGTTCTTC.